These T cell receptor beta chains were read from a single sample in a study of shared clonotypes between healthy human individuals. Using immunoSEQ multiplex PCR, the repertoire was profiled, and TCRdb retains in-frame clones only, with some absent. The sample shows around 2,000,000 clones, about 92% of them seen only once. What was sequenced was naive CD8+ T cells from PBMCs. The receptors derive from a man aged 18 to 29 in good health. Some clones in this sample may be carry-over from other donors' samples. Both conserved end residues are part of each CDR3. D genes are given only for firm matches.

DNA,CDR3,D,V,J
TGTGCCAGTAGTATTTGGGCCGGGACTAGCGGAAACAATGAGCAGTTCTTC,CASSIWAGTSGNNEQFF,TRBD2,TRBV19,TRBJ2-1
TGCGCCAGCAGCCAGGCACAGGGTTCGAACACTGAAGCTTTCTTT,CASSQAQGSNTEAFF,NA,TRBV4-1,TRBJ1-1
TGTGCCAGCAGCCAGATCAGACAGGGCTCCTACGAGCAGTACTTC,CASSQIRQGSYEQYF,TRBD1,TRBV4-2,TRBJ2-7
TGCGCCAGCAGCCAACCCCCGGGGGAGGGGGTCAGTGAAAAACTGTTTTTT,CASSQPPGEGVSEKLFF,NA,TRBV4-1,TRBJ1-4
TGTGCCAGCAGCTTAGGAAGATTCTACGAGCAGTACTTC,CASSLGRFYEQYF,NA,TRBV13,TRBJ2-7
TGTGCCAGTAGTTATTCCGAGAGCTATGGCTACACCTTC,CASSYSESYGYTF,NA,TRBV19,TRBJ1-2
TGTGCCAGCAGCTTAGTCCGGACAGGGGACACCGGGGAGCTGTTTTTT,CASSLVRTGDTGELFF,TRBD1,TRBV11-2,TRBJ2-2
TGTGCCAGCAGCTTCCCGGTGAGAGGACTAGGGGGCCACGAGCAGTACTTC,CASSFPVRGLGGHEQYF,NA,TRBV11-2,TRBJ2-7
TGTGCCAGTAGTACCCCAGGGGCTGAAGCTTTCTTT,CASSTPGAEAFF,NA,TRBV19,TRBJ1-1
TGTGCCAGTCTAGGTGGGGGCCGTGAAGCTTTCTTT,CASLGGGREAFF,NA,TRBV19,TRBJ1-1
TGTGCCACTCGACTAGCGGGGGTCCTCACAGATACGCAGTATTTT,CATRLAGVLTDTQYF,TRBD2,TRBV27,TRBJ2-3